This passage covers 16 T cell receptor beta chains from one sample sequenced in a study of response to subunit inactivated influenza vaccine (dated by TCRdb to 2016 to 2019). The library was made by RT-PCR. Sequenced using an Illumina HiSeq 2500. Using fastp at Q25 and MiXCR, TCRdb reprocessed the public reads and kept productive beta chains. Each CDR3 protein gets just one entry, which takes the most common genes and DNA from the rows behind it. The sample yields a few hundred thousand distinct CDR3 sequences; roughly 22% were counted once. The top ten clonotypes cover about a tenth of the sample. The sequencing used PBMCs from blood, collected approximately 20 months after vaccination. These receptors were collected from a man aged 45-69 years who received an inactivated influenza vaccine. Donor details come from another sample of the same person, matched by shared clones.

In this sample, this clonotype turned up many times. The chain links TRBV4-3 to TRBJ2-7, with TRBD1 identical over 7 bases. The CDR3 extends over 15 amino acids. Germline CDR1 and CDR2: LGHNA and YSLEER. V trimming: 1 base; J trimming: 3 bases; junction bases outside the gene matches: 6. CDR3 DNA sequence: TGCGCCAGCAGCCAAGCGAGGGGGCTAAACTACGAGCAGTACTTC. As protein: CASSQARGLNYEQYF.

The chain links TRBV5-6 to TRBJ2-3; D is ambiguous. V shed 0 bases and J shed 5 bases, with 7 bases lying between them. The CDR3 spans 13 residues. Germline V lookup: CDR1 SGHDT, CDR2 YYEEEE. The DNA of the CDR3 is TGTGCCAGCAGCTTGGCTATCGGAGATACGCAGTATTTT. Amino acid sequence: CASSLAIGDTQYF.

This clonotype was seen many times. This rearrangement joins TRBV29-1 to TRBJ2-1, with 7 bases lining up with TRBD1. V dropped 1 base and J dropped 0; count of bases not matched to a gene: 12. The CDR3 extends over 18 amino acids. From germline, CDR1 is SQVTM and CDR2 ANQGSEA. In DNA form, the CDR3 reads TGCAGCGTTGAAGTTAGCAGGGGGAGCTTAAGCTCCTACAATGAGCAGTTCTTC. It yields the protein CSVEVSRGSLSSYNEQFF.

This clonotype came up a few times. CDR3 nucleotides: TGTGCCAGCAGCGGTGGGACAGGCGGCCTGAACACTGAAGCTTTCTTT. As protein: CASSGGTGGLNTEAFF. The genes are TRBV5-4 and TRBJ1-1; TRBD1 matches at 8 bases. CDR1 and CDR2 (germline): SGHNT, YYREEE (reference sequence). The CDR3 sequence is 16 residues long. Trimming at V came to 4 bases and at J to 0 bases, leaving 8 bases not matched to a gene. The entire variable domain, with the rest obtained from reference TRBV5-4 and TRBJ1-1, is as follows: ETGVTQSPTHLIKTRGQQVTLRCSSQSGHNTVSWYQQALGQGPQFIFQYYREEENGRGNFPPRFSGLQFPNYSSELNVNALELDDSALYLCASSGGTGGLNTEAFFGQGTRLTVV.

This clonotype occurred a few times. The genes are TRBV10-3 and TRBJ2-7, with TRBD2 identical over 13 bases. CDR1 ENHRY and CDR2 SYGVKD come from the germline V gene. The CDR3 covers 18 residues. V trimming: 2 bases; J trimming: 2 bases; junction bases outside the gene matches: 9. The DNA of the CDR3 is TGTGCCATCAGTGAGATGGGACTAGCGGGGCCCTGGACCTACGAGCAGTACTTC. Translating gives CAISEMGLAGPWTYEQYF.

The chain uses TRBV4-3 and TRBJ1-5; D call uncertain. The CDR3 runs to 14 residues. Trimming took 3 bases from V and 6 from J, leaving 12 bases between them. Germline CDR1 is LGHNA and CDR2 is YSLEER. The CDR3 here is CASSQSWVTQPQHF. CDR3 coding DNA: TGCGCCAGCAGCCAGTCCTGGGTCACTCAGCCCCAGCATTTT.

This clonotype was counted a few times. V usage is TRBV6-1 and J usage is TRBJ2-7, with a tentative D call TRBD2 (5 bases). Trimming pared 6 bases from V and 0 bases from J, leaving 18 bases between. The CDR3 spans 16 residues. Germline V gene lookup returns CDR1 MNHNS and CDR2 SASEGT. The CDR3 coding sequence is TGTGCCAGCAGCCCTGAGGGCGGAGGCAACTCCTACGAGCAGTACTTC. Translated: CASSPEGGGNSYEQYF.

This clonotype was seen a handful of times. The chain carries TRBV29-1 and TRBJ2-7; 7 bases line up with TRBD1. The CDR3 sequence is 11 residues long. V was pared by 6 bases and J by 5 bases, with 4 bases of the junction left unmatched. Germline assignment: CDR1 SQVTM and CDR2 ANQGSEA. The chain's CDR3 is CSVWTGNEQYF. The CDR3 DNA is TGCAGCGTCTGGACAGGCAACGAGCAGTACTTC.

The chain couples TRBV27 to TRBJ2-7; D is possibly TRBD2 (5 bases). The CDR3 length is 13 residues. Between the trimmed V and J ends, which lost 9 bases and 5 bases, there was a span of 17 bases. The germline V gene encodes CDR1 MNHEY and CDR2 SMNVEV (reference sequence). CDR3 sequence reads: CASAVFGKDEQYF. CDR3 DNA sequence: TGTGCCAGTGCTGTATTCGGGAAAGACGAGCAGTACTTC.

This clonotype was observed a few times. The V gene is TRBV3-1, the J gene TRBJ2-5; D not certain. V shed 0 bases and J shed 4 bases, with 15 bases lying between them. Per germline, CDR1 LGHDT and CDR2 YNNKEL (reference sequence). The CDR3 totals 16 residues. The chain's CDR3 is CASSQDLGPLGETQYF. CDR3 sequence (DNA): TGTGCCAGCAGCCAAGATCTCGGCCCCCTTGGAGAGACCCAGTACTTC.

The CDR3 region is CASSLSGLSGHEQYF. CDR3 DNA sequence: TGTGCCAGCAGCTTGTCGGGACTATCGGGCCACGAGCAGTACTTC. The chain joins TRBV7-2 to TRBJ2-7; 7 bases map to TRBD2. This CDR3 has 15 residues. V trimming: 3 bases; J trimming: 5 bases; junction bases outside the gene matches: 10. Per the germline V gene, CDR1 is SGHTA and CDR2 is FQGNSA.

The rearrangement uses TRBV27 and TRBJ2-1, with D possibly being TRBD2 (6 bases). This CDR3 has 15 residues. Per the germline V gene, CDR1 is MNHEY and CDR2 is SMNVEV (reference sequence). V was cut by 3 bases and J by 9 bases, with 18 bases left in between. CDR3 nucleotides: TGTGCCAGCAGTTTTGATCTTCGGAGAGCGGGTGAGCAGTTCTTC. As protein: CASSFDLRRAGEQFF.

The chain carries TRBV11-2 and TRBJ2-1; TRBD2 agrees at 7 bases. V lost 5 bases to trimming and J lost 8 bases; unmatched junction nucleotides: 9. Germline V gene data show CDR1 as SGHAT and CDR2 as FQNNGV. The CDR3 is 14 residues long. The CDR3 DNA reads TGTGCCAGCAGCACTACTAGCGCGGGGGATGAGCAGTTCTTC. Encoded protein: CASSTTSAGDEQFF.

The chain uses TRBV7-9 and TRBJ2-1, with D tentatively TRBD2 (6 bases). The germline V gene has CDR1 SEHNR and CDR2 FQNEAQ (reference sequence). This CDR3 comprises 16 residues. V lost 5 bases and J lost 2, with 16 bases in between. This CDR3 is CASSPAWDWTYNEQFF. CDR3 nucleotide sequence: TGTGCCAGCAGCCCAGCTTGGGACTGGACCTACAATGAGCAGTTCTTC.

This clonotype turned up a few times. The rearrangement joins TRBV28 to TRBJ1-5, with D unclear. This CDR3 comprises 14 residues. Trimming left V 6 bases short and J 5 bases short, with 14 bases between. Germline V gene data show CDR1 as MDHEN and CDR2 as SYDVKM. CDR3 protein: CASRVLSGDQPQHF. Written as DNA, the CDR3 is TGTGCCAGCAGGGTCCTCTCCGGAGATCAGCCCCAGCATTTT.

The table lists this clonotype with a few counts. The chain links TRBV6-1 to TRBJ2-7, with 8 bases fitting TRBD1. V lost 6 bases, J lost 4 bases, and 11 bases stayed unmatched. The CDR3 sequence is 15 residues long. Per germline, CDR1 MNHNS and CDR2 SASEGT. In DNA, the CDR3 is TGTGCCAGCAGCGACTTCCAGGGGGCGCGGTACGAGCAGTACTTC. This encodes CASSDFQGARYEQYF.